This is a list of T cell receptor beta chains from one sample in a study of blood T cell repertoires in COVID-19. The table came from immunoSEQ multiplex PCR; TCRdb's copy has only in-frame clones and leaves some out. The sample has about 210,000 clones, around 86% seen once. Sequenced sample: peripheral blood. These receptors were collected from a man in his 60s with acute or convalescent COVID-19. The CDR3 runs from the conserved cysteine through the conserved F or W. D genes are given only for firm matches. Clone size, where shown, is once, few, many, or a class for clones that have expanded.

cdr3_nt | cdr3_aa | d_call | j_call | v_call | clone_size
TGTGCCAGCAGCCCTAGACAGGGGTACACTGAAGCTTTCTTT | CASSPRQGYTEAFF | TRBD1 | TRBJ1-1 | TRBV14 | -
TGTGCCAGCAGCTCCTCCGGGACAAATAATGAAAAACTGTTTTTT | CASSSSGTNNEKLFF | - | TRBJ1-4 | TRBV7-2 | -
TGTGCCAGCAGTAATAGAGGGGGCCGAAACACTGAAGCTTTCTTT | CASSNRGGRNTEAFF | TRBD1 | TRBJ1-1 | TRBV6-2/TRBV6-3 | few
TGTGCCAGCAGCACCCGACAGGGGTGGGACGAAAAACTGTTTTTT | CASSTRQGWDEKLFF | TRBD1 | TRBJ1-4 | TRBV7-6 | -
TGTGCCTGGAGTGGACAGGGTGGTGGCTACACCTTC | CAWSGQGGGYTF | TRBD1 | TRBJ1-2 | TRBV30 | -
TGTGCCAGCTCCCCAGTTGTCAGGGTGGTCCACGAGCAGTACTTC | CASSPVVRVVHEQYF | - | TRBJ2-7 | TRBV18 | -
TGTGCCAGCAGCTTAGGTCGCAGAAGCTCCTATAATTCACCCCTCCACTTT | CASSLGRRSSYNSPLHF | - | TRBJ1-6 | TRBV7-9 | -
TGTGCCAGCAGCTTAGTCGGACAATCGCGAAGCTTCTTT | CASSLVGQSRSFF | - | TRBJ1-1 | TRBV11-2 | -
TGTGCCAGCAGTTACCCACAGGCCCCCTACGAGCAGTACTTC | CASSYPQAPYEQYF | - | TRBJ2-7 | TRBV6-5 | once
TGTGCCAGCAGCGGAAAGTACAGGGGGACTCTCACAGATACGCAGTATTTT | CASSGKYRGTLTDTQYF | TRBD1 | TRBJ2-3 | TRBV5-4 | -
TGTGCCACCAGTGTAGGGGGTCACACAGATACGCAGTATTTT | CATSVGGHTDTQYF | - | TRBJ2-3 | TRBV24-1 | -
TGTGCCAGTAGTATAGACGAACGGGGTGGAGAGACCCAGTACTTC | CASSIDERGGETQYF | - | TRBJ2-5 | TRBV19 | -